This T cell receptor beta chain was sequenced in a study of human T cells and chemical hapten exposure (dated by TCRdb to about 2021). Notes on the research overall: For sensitization, 2% DPC in acetone was applied to a roughly 2 cm by roughly 2 cm area of upper inner arm skin. Patients additionally received weekly therapeutic DPC doses to the scalp throughout the approximately 24-week study period. Libraries were combined into a pool for sequencing, and differences in TCR yield between samples came mainly from small differences in library volumes within the pool. Patch testing on the upper back used Finn chambers containing 0.01% DPC, with scoring done after 6 days according to International Contact Dermatitis Research Group standards. Blood samples were taken from patients before sensitization (week 0) and at 2, 6 and about 24 weeks after DPC sensitization. Blood for TCR sequencing was provided by twenty-nine alopecia patients at one to four time points (pre-sensitization, 2, 6 and 24 weeks). Peripheral blood TCR repertoire changes were tracked in vivo in alopecia patients during primary and secondary sensitization to the hapten diphenylcyclopropenone (DPC). Most of the patients in the cohort were female, and the cohort covered alopecia areata with under or over 50% scalp involvement, alopecia totalis and alopecia universalis.

The junction shows trimming of 4 bases on V and 9 bases on J, plus 8 bases between the germline ends. From the cysteine through the phenylalanine, the CDR3 covers 11 amino acids. Of the read, only the CDR3 DNA is kept; its 33 bases are in frame from base 1. The germline V gene supplies CDR1 SGHRS and CDR2 YFSETQ. The time point label of this sample denotes: pre-sensitization, week 0. The sample's treatment or condition label, in plain terms: therapeutic diphenylcyclopropenone sensitization with weekly scalp DPC. At each patch-test visit, blood was drawn before the patch test was applied. Eligible patients were aged 18 to 70, diagnosed with alopecia, deemed suitable for DPC therapy, and excluded if pregnant. Total RNA was extracted from unfractionated whole blood that had been collected in Tempus Blood RNA tubes. This clonotype has ten or more counts. This receptor's antigen is unknown. Base qualities are not provided; no much larger clone lies one nucleotide away.

Results and caveats for the whole study, not just this receptor: Expanded TCRs formed significantly more large CDR3 similarity clusters than pre-sensitization or healthy control sets, consistent with antigen-driven responses. All patients had alopecia, a presumed autoimmune disease, so their immune response might differ from that of healthy individuals. DPC sensitization did not change the number of TCRs with a frequency above 1 in 1000, and there was no evidence of changes in global repertoire structure. A positive correlation was found between the number of PT1 expanded TCRs and patch test score, with significance reached at thresholds 8, 16 and 32 but not 4. Repeated subsampling changed both the strength of the expansion versus patch-test correlation and the threshold at which the correlation became significant.

Receptor libraries were prepared by RACE. Sequencing took place on a NextSeq 500. During library preparation, unique molecular identifiers were attached to individual cDNA molecules so that TCRs could be counted in a quantitative, reproducible way. From each blood RNA sample, both TCR alpha and TCR beta chains were sequenced. The study's own analysis went as follows. A median of about 100,000 TCRs per sample was observed, with a range of about 20,000 to 690,600. The Decombinator software suite was used to annotate the V, J and CDR3 of the TCR reads. Every sample was subsampled to the same number of TCRs (28,000) for the PS versus PT1 abundance plots. Expanded TCRs were defined as absent before sensitization and observed at least eight times at the 2-week time point. TCRdb cleaned the public reads at Q25 with fastp, built clones with MiXCR and kept in-frame beta chains. Entries that share a CDR3 protein sequence are merged under the most common genes and DNA. TCRdb, not the original authors, processed these V and J calls. The sample yields fewer than 65,000 distinct CDR3 sequences; around a tenth were counted once. The ten biggest clones cover around 14% of the sample.

The sequence was obtained from a woman in her thirties or forties with alopecia areata. Some clones in this sample may be carry-over from other donors' samples. This sequence uses TRBV5-1 and TRBJ2-1; no D gene call is confident. Sample: whole blood, taken in connection with sensitization to the hapten diphenylcyclopropenone (DPC). The CDR3 reads CASSQQVEQFF. The nucleotide sequence reads TGCGCCAGCAGCCAGCAGGTTGAGCAGTTCTTC.